Listed below are T cell receptor beta chains from one sample, sequenced in a study of blood T cell repertoires in COVID-19. Repertoires were generated with immunoSEQ multiplex PCR, while TCRdb's copy carries only in-frame clones and drops some. The sample shows some 120,000 clones, more than 80% of them seen only once. What was sequenced was peripheral blood. All receptors come from a woman aged 55-70 years with acute or convalescent COVID-19. Both conserved end residues are part of each CDR3. Fields, in order: V gene, D gene, clone size, CDR3 length, J gene, CDR3 protein, CDR3 DNA. D genes are given only for firm matches. The listing skips clone size in some rows; elsewhere it reads once, few, many or a size class.

V gene: TRBV30
D gene: TRBD1
clone size: .
CDR3 length: 14
J gene: TRBJ2-7
CDR3 protein: CAWSGTGGPYEQYF
CDR3 DNA: TGTGCCTGGAGTGGGACAGGGGGCCCCTACGAGCAGTACTTC

V gene: TRBV5-6
D gene: .
clone size: .
CDR3 length: 14
J gene: TRBJ1-1
CDR3 protein: CASSFGRRNTEAFF
CDR3 DNA: TGTGCCAGCAGCTTTGGCCGCAGGAACACTGAAGCTTTCTTT

V gene: TRBV7-9
D gene: .
clone size: .
CDR3 length: 12
J gene: TRBJ1-1
CDR3 protein: CASSLRQVEAFF
CDR3 DNA: TGTGCCAGCAGCCTCCGACAGGTTGAAGCTTTCTTT

V gene: TRBV4-1
D gene: .
clone size: few
CDR3 length: 18
J gene: TRBJ1-6
CDR3 protein: CASSQEARASGFNSPLHF
CDR3 DNA: TGCGCCAGCAGCCAAGAGGCCAGGGCTTCTGGATTTAATTCACCCCTCCACTTT

V gene: TRBV6-4
D gene: TRBD1
clone size: many
CDR3 length: 15
J gene: TRBJ2-3
CDR3 protein: CASSDSGGGTDTQYF
CDR3 DNA: TGTGCCAGCAGTGACTCAGGGGGCGGCACAGATACGCAGTATTTT

V gene: TRBV7-3
D gene: TRBD2
clone size: .
CDR3 length: 15
J gene: TRBJ2-1
CDR3 protein: CASSPSGGAYNEQFF
CDR3 DNA: TGTGCCAGCAGCCCTTCGGGGGGGGCCTACAATGAGCAGTTCTTC

V gene: TRBV5-7
D gene: TRBD1
clone size: few
CDR3 length: 14
J gene: TRBJ1-6
CDR3 protein: CASSLDRGRSPLHF
CDR3 DNA: TGTGCCAGCAGCTTGGACAGGGGGAGGTCACCCCTCCACTTT

V gene: TRBV19
D gene: .
clone size: .
CDR3 length: 12
J gene: TRBJ1-1
CDR3 protein: CASSIGRFEAFF
CDR3 DNA: TGTGCCAGTAGTATCGGGAGATTTGAAGCTTTCTTT

V gene: TRBV5-6
D gene: TRBD1
clone size: .
CDR3 length: 15
J gene: TRBJ2-3
CDR3 protein: CASGATGGSTDTQYF
CDR3 DNA: TGTGCCAGCGGAGCAACAGGGGGCAGCACAGATACGCAGTATTTT

V gene: TRBV28
D gene: .
clone size: .
CDR3 length: 16
J gene: TRBJ2-7
CDR3 protein: CASSSPTRDSPYEQYF
CDR3 DNA: TGTGCCAGCAGTTCGCCCACCCGGGACTCCCCCTACGAGCAGTACTTC

V gene: TRBV5-1
D gene: .
clone size: few
CDR3 length: 15
J gene: TRBJ1-1
CDR3 protein: CASSSQNGGNTEAFF
CDR3 DNA: TGCGCCAGCAGCAGCCAAAACGGGGGGAACACTGAAGCTTTCTTT

V gene: TRBV2
D gene: .
clone size: .
CDR3 length: 14
J gene: TRBJ1-5
CDR3 protein: CASNNLLTDQPQHF
CDR3 DNA: TGTGCCAGCAATAACCTTTTGACAGATCAGCCCCAGCATTTT

V gene: TRBV4-1
D gene: .
clone size: .
CDR3 length: 16
J gene: TRBJ1-5
CDR3 protein: CASSQKGEALGGPQHF
CDR3 DNA: TGCGCCAGCAGCCAAAAAGGGGAGGCGCTGGGGGGGCCCCAGCATTTT

V gene: TRBV10-3
D gene: TRBD1
clone size: .
CDR3 length: 13
J gene: TRBJ1-6
CDR3 protein: CAISPGQPSPLHF
CDR3 DNA: TGTGCCATCAGCCCGGGACAGCCATCTCCCCTCCACTTT

V gene: TRBV29-1
D gene: .
clone size: once
CDR3 length: 13
J gene: TRBJ1-1
CDR3 protein: CSVREGGAPEAFF
CDR3 DNA: TGCAGCGTTCGTGAGGGGGGGGCCCCTGAAGCTTTCTTT

V gene: TRBV4-1
D gene: .
clone size: .
CDR3 length: 15
J gene: TRBJ1-1
CDR3 protein: CASSQAPGGGDEAFF
CDR3 DNA: TGCGCCAGCAGCCAGGCCCCTGGGGGGGGCGATGAAGCTTTCTTT

V gene: TRBV5-1
D gene: TRBD1
clone size: once
CDR3 length: 17
J gene: TRBJ1-2
CDR3 protein: CASSGPGTGDTNYGYTF
CDR3 DNA: TGCGCCAGCAGCGGCCCGGGGACAGGCGACACTAACTATGGCTACACCTTC

V gene: TRBV7-9
D gene: .
clone size: .
CDR3 length: 13
J gene: TRBJ1-1
CDR3 protein: CASSFGENTEAFF
CDR3 DNA: TGTGCCAGCAGCTTCGGGGAGAACACTGAAGCTTTCTTT

V gene: TRBV24-1
D gene: .
clone size: .
CDR3 length: 20
J gene: TRBJ2-2
CDR3 protein: CATSALDDGRTLLNTGELFF
CDR3 DNA: TGTGCCACCAGTGCCCTTGATGACGGACGGACTTTATTGAACACCGGGGAGCTGTTTTTT

V gene: TRBV5-5
D gene: .
clone size: .
CDR3 length: 15
J gene: TRBJ2-6
CDR3 protein: CASSLTDSGANVLTF
CDR3 DNA: TGTGCCAGCAGCTTGACAGACTCTGGGGCCAACGTCCTGACTTTC

V gene: TRBV30
D gene: .
clone size: few
CDR3 length: 13
J gene: TRBJ2-2
CDR3 protein: CAWRDYLTGELFF
CDR3 DNA: TGTGCCTGGAGGGACTACCTGACCGGGGAGCTGTTTTTT

V gene: TRBV7-9
D gene: TRBD2
clone size: .
CDR3 length: 14
J gene: TRBJ2-7
CDR3 protein: CASSPSGRPNEQYF
CDR3 DNA: TGTGCCAGCAGCCCTAGCGGGCGACCTAACGAGCAGTACTTC

V gene: TRBV6-1
D gene: .
clone size: .
CDR3 length: 16
J gene: TRBJ2-1
CDR3 protein: CASSDLPGHSYNEQFF
CDR3 DNA: TGTGCCAGCAGTGATCTCCCGGGACATTCCTACAATGAGCAGTTCTTC

V gene: TRBV10-3
D gene: TRBD2
clone size: .
CDR3 length: 16
J gene: TRBJ2-3
CDR3 protein: CAISELAGGRTDTQYF
CDR3 DNA: TGTGCCATCAGTGAGTTGGCGGGGGGTCGCACAGATACGCAGTATTTT

V gene: TRBV5-1
D gene: TRBD1
clone size: .
CDR3 length: 15
J gene: TRBJ1-6
CDR3 protein: CASSLRTGEDSPLHF
CDR3 DNA: TGCGCCAGCAGCTTGAGGACAGGGGAAGATTCACCCCTCCACTTT

V gene: TRBV9
D gene: .
clone size: .
CDR3 length: 14
J gene: TRBJ2-7
CDR3 protein: CASSVDIERGEQYF
CDR3 DNA: TGTGCCAGCAGCGTCGACATCGAAAGGGGCGAGCAGTACTTC

V gene: TRBV10-1
D gene: .
clone size: .
CDR3 length: 11
J gene: TRBJ2-3
CDR3 protein: CASSAADTQYF
CDR3 DNA: TGCGCCAGCAGTGCCGCAGATACGCAGTATTTT

V gene: TRBV5-1
D gene: .
clone size: .
CDR3 length: 15
J gene: TRBJ2-1
CDR3 protein: CASSLETGSYNEQFF
CDR3 DNA: TGCGCCAGCAGCTTGGAGACAGGCTCCTACAATGAGCAGTTCTTC

V gene: TRBV27
D gene: .
clone size: .
CDR3 length: 15
J gene: TRBJ2-1
CDR3 protein: CASRYRDIYYNEQFF
CDR3 DNA: TGTGCCAGCCGGTACCGGGACATCTACTACAATGAGCAGTTCTTC

V gene: TRBV14
D gene: .
clone size: .
CDR3 length: 16
J gene: TRBJ2-1
CDR3 protein: CASSQGPGTTYNEQFF
CDR3 DNA: TGTGCCAGCAGCCAAGGTCCAGGGACAACCTACAATGAGCAGTTCTTC

V gene: TRBV10-3
D gene: .
clone size: .
CDR3 length: 11
J gene: TRBJ2-1
CDR3 protein: CAISGDNEQFF
CDR3 DNA: TGTGCCATCAGCGGGGACAATGAGCAGTTCTTC

V gene: TRBV5-1
D gene: TRBD1
clone size: .
CDR3 length: 15
J gene: TRBJ2-5
CDR3 protein: CASSRWTGNTETQYF
CDR3 DNA: TGCGCCAGCAGCAGATGGACAGGGAATACGGAGACCCAGTACTTC

V gene: TRBV29-1
D gene: .
clone size: few
CDR3 length: 11
J gene: TRBJ2-2
CDR3 protein: CSVIIAGELFF
CDR3 DNA: TGCAGCGTGATAATAGCCGGGGAGCTGTTTTTT

V gene: TRBV12-3/TRBV12-4
D gene: .
clone size: .
CDR3 length: 13
J gene: TRBJ1-5
CDR3 protein: CASSPGSNQPQHF
CDR3 DNA: TGTGCCAGCAGTCCGGGTTCCAATCAGCCCCAGCATTTT

V gene: TRBV7-8
D gene: TRBD2
clone size: .
CDR3 length: 15
J gene: TRBJ2-2
CDR3 protein: CASSYLAGNTGELFF
CDR3 DNA: TGTGCCAGCAGCTACTTAGCGGGGAACACCGGGGAGCTGTTTTTT

V gene: TRBV5-4
D gene: .
clone size: .
CDR3 length: 14
J gene: TRBJ2-2
CDR3 protein: CASSFRGGTGELFF
CDR3 DNA: TGTGCCAGCAGCTTCCGGGGAGGCACCGGGGAGCTGTTTTTT

V gene: TRBV10-3
D gene: TRBD1
clone size: .
CDR3 length: 14
J gene: TRBJ1-6
CDR3 protein: CATNPGQHNSPLHF
CDR3 DNA: TGTGCCACCAACCCGGGACAGCATAATTCACCCCTCCACTTT

V gene: TRBV14
D gene: .
clone size: few
CDR3 length: 13
J gene: TRBJ1-1
CDR3 protein: CASSRLEDTEAFF
CDR3 DNA: TGTGCCAGCAGCCGACTCGAGGACACTGAAGCTTTCTTT

V gene: TRBV6-2/TRBV6-3
D gene: .
clone size: .
CDR3 length: 14
J gene: TRBJ1-2
CDR3 protein: CASSSATVNYGYTF
CDR3 DNA: TGTGCCAGCAGTTCCGCGACAGTTAACTATGGCTACACCTTC

V gene: TRBV6-5
D gene: .
clone size: .
CDR3 length: 15
J gene: TRBJ1-5
CDR3 protein: CASSSRQRHNQPQHF
CDR3 DNA: TGTGCCAGCAGCTCCCGACAGCGCCACAATCAGCCCCAGCATTTT

V gene: TRBV5-1
D gene: TRBD1
clone size: .
CDR3 length: 14
J gene: TRBJ1-2
CDR3 protein: CASRGDRGVYGYTF
CDR3 DNA: TGCGCCAGCAGGGGGGACAGGGGAGTCTATGGCTACACCTTC

V gene: TRBV18
D gene: .
clone size: .
CDR3 length: 14
J gene: TRBJ1-4
CDR3 protein: CASSPRGNNEKLFF
CDR3 DNA: TGTGCCAGCTCACCGAGGGGGAATAATGAAAAACTGTTTTTT

V gene: TRBV9
D gene: TRBD1
clone size: once
CDR3 length: 14
J gene: TRBJ2-3
CDR3 protein: CASSVGTGKDTQYF
CDR3 DNA: TGTGCCAGCAGCGTCGGGACAGGGAAAGATACGCAGTATTTT

V gene: TRBV30
D gene: .
clone size: .
CDR3 length: 16
J gene: TRBJ1-5
CDR3 protein: CAWSVLGSFSNQPQHF
CDR3 DNA: TGTGCCTGGAGTGTACTGGGCAGCTTTAGCAATCAGCCCCAGCATTTT

V gene: TRBV5-1
D gene: .
clone size: .
CDR3 length: 16
J gene: TRBJ1-3
CDR3 protein: CASSLSSTASGNTIYF
CDR3 DNA: TGCGCCAGCAGCCTTAGTTCGACAGCCTCTGGAAACACCATATATTTT

V gene: TRBV21-1
D gene: .
clone size: .
CDR3 length: 17
J gene: TRBJ1-2
CDR3 protein: CASSKGGRTGEDYGYTF
CDR3 DNA: TGTGCCAGCAGCAAAGGAGGAAGGACAGGGGAAGACTATGGCTACACCTTC

V gene: TRBV19
D gene: TRBD1
clone size: .
CDR3 length: 18
J gene: TRBJ2-2
CDR3 protein: CASSKSGQNSANTGELFF
CDR3 DNA: TGTGCCAGTAGCAAATCGGGACAGAACAGCGCGAACACCGGGGAGCTGTTTTTT

V gene: TRBV5-1
D gene: .
clone size: .
CDR3 length: 14
J gene: TRBJ2-2
CDR3 protein: CASSFESLTGELFF
CDR3 DNA: TGCGCCAGCAGCTTCGAGAGTCTCACCGGGGAGCTGTTTTTT

V gene: TRBV12-3/TRBV12-4
D gene: .
clone size: few
CDR3 length: 11
J gene: TRBJ1-4
CDR3 protein: CASSRSEKLFF
CDR3 DNA: TGTGCCAGCAGCCGGAGTGAAAAACTGTTTTTT

V gene: TRBV6-6
D gene: TRBD2
clone size: .
CDR3 length: 14
J gene: TRBJ2-5
CDR3 protein: CASSLAGVLETQYF
CDR3 DNA: TGTGCCAGCAGCTTAGCGGGGGTTCTTGAGACCCAGTACTTC

V gene: TRBV6-1
D gene: TRBD1
clone size: .
CDR3 length: 13
J gene: TRBJ1-2
CDR3 protein: CASRMGTGHGYTF
CDR3 DNA: TGTGCCAGCAGAATGGGGACAGGGCATGGCTACACCTTC

V gene: TRBV6-5
D gene: TRBD1
clone size: .
CDR3 length: 15
J gene: TRBJ1-3
CDR3 protein: CASRMDRNSGNTIYF
CDR3 DNA: TGTGCCAGCAGAATGGACAGGAACTCTGGAAACACCATATATTTT

V gene: TRBV19
D gene: .
clone size: .
CDR3 length: 15
J gene: TRBJ1-4
CDR3 protein: CASNDGGARNEKLFF
CDR3 DNA: TGTGCCAGTAATGATGGGGGGGCAAGGAATGAAAAACTGTTTTTT

V gene: TRBV11-2
D gene: .
clone size: .
CDR3 length: 14
J gene: TRBJ1-1
CDR3 protein: CASSLQAMNTEAFF
CDR3 DNA: TGTGCCAGCAGCTTACAGGCGATGAACACTGAAGCTTTCTTT

V gene: TRBV29-1
D gene: TRBD1
clone size: .
CDR3 length: 11
J gene: TRBJ1-1
CDR3 protein: CSVDDRVEAFF
CDR3 DNA: TGCAGCGTTGATGACAGGGTTGAAGCTTTCTTT